This TCR beta chain originates from a study of T cell clones after liver transplantation. Study background: Post-transplant blood was tracked for graft-donor-reactive T cell clones identified in a pre-transplant mixed lymphocyte reaction. Until 12-24 months post-transplant, subjects got standard immunosuppression and no induction. Third-party-reactive TCRbeta sequences from pre-transplant mixed lymphocyte reactions served as antigen-independent comparators. Study observations and caveats: Post-transplant time points were not standardized, so conclusions are preliminary.

Points on this clone: The antigen remains unidentified.

Sequencing used immunoSEQ multiplex PCR; TCRdb keeps in-frame clones, though not all of them. The sample lists 16,000 or so clones; 75% to 90% were seen once. The sample was CD8+ T cells from blood, taken approximately 3.5 years after liver transplant. The receptor was isolated from a human patient who received a liver transplant. A share of the T cells may be of graft donor origin.

CDR3: CASSWGGLQETQYF. The CDR3 bases are TGTGCCAGCTCCTGGGGGGGACTTCAAGAGACCCAGTACTTC. The chain employs TRBV27 and TRBJ2-5; TRBD2 matches 7 bases. The CDR3 length is 14 residues. V lost 8 bases, J lost 2 bases, and 8 bases stayed unmatched. The germline CDR1 and CDR2 sequences are MNHEY and SMNVEV (reference sequence).